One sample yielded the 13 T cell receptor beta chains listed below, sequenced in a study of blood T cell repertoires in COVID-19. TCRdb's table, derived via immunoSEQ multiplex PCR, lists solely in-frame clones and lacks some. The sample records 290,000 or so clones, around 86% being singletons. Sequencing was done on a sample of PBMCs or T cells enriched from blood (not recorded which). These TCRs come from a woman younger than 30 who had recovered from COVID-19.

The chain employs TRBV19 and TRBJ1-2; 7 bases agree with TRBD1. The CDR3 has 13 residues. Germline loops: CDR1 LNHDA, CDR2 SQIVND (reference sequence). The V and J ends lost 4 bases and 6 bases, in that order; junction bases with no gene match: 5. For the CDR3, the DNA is TGTGCCAGTAGTAGCGGACAGGTTCATGGCTACACCTTC. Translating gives CASSSGQVHGYTF.

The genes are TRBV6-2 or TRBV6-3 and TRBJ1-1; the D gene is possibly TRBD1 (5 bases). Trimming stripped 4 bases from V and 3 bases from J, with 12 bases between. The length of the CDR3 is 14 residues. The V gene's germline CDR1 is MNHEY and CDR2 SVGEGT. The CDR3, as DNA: TGTGCCAGCAGTTTCGGAGGGGCGTACACTGAAGCTTTCTTT. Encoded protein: CASSFGGAYTEAFF.

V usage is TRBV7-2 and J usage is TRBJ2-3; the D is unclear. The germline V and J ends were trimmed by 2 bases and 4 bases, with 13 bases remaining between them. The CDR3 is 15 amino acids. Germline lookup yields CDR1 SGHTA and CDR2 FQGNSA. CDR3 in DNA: TGTGCCAGCAGCTTAAGAGGCAGCGCTTCAGATACGCAGTATTTT. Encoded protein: CASSLRGSASDTQYF.

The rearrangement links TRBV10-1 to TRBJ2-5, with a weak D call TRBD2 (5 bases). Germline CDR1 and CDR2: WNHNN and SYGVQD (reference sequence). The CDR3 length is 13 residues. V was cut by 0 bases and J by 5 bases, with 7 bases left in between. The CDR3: CASSESTGETQYF. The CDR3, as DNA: TGCGCCAGCAGTGAGTCGACGGGGGAGACCCAGTACTTC.

The chain's CDR3 is CASSERGRRVELFF. CDR3 bases: TGTGCCAGCAGCGAGCGGGGGCGCCGCGTGGAGCTGTTTTTT. The J gene is TRBJ2-2, the V gene TRBV21-1; TRBD2, the D gene given by the table, was not confirmed from the DNA. TRBV21-1 is a pseudogene locus. This CDR3 is built from 14 residues.

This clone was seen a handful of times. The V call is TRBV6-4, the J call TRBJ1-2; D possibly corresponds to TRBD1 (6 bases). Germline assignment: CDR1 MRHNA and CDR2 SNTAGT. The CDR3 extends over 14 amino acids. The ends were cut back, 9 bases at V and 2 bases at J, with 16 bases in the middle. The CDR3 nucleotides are TGTGCCAGAACTCAGGGGATCCTAAACTATGGCTACACCTTC. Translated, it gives CARTQGILNYGYTF.

CDR3 region: CASSQGLAGGKTSNNEQFF. In DNA, the CDR3 is TGCGCCAGCAGCCAAGGGCTAGCGGGAGGGAAAACCTCTAACAATGAGCAGTTCTTC. The gene calls are TRBV4-1 and TRBJ2-1; 12 bases map to TRBD2. CDR1 and CDR2 from the germline V gene are MGHRA and YSYEKL. The CDR3 spans 19 residues. Trimming removed 1 base from V and 5 bases from J; junction bases left unmatched: 12.

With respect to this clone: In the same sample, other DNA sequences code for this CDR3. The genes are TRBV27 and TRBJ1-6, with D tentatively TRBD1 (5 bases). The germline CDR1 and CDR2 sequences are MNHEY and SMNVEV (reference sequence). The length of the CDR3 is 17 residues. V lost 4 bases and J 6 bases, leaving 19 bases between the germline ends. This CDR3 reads CASSSPLSRGSNSPLHF. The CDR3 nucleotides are TGTGCCAGCAGTTCCCCTCTATCGCGGGGGAGTAATTCACCCCTCCACTTT.

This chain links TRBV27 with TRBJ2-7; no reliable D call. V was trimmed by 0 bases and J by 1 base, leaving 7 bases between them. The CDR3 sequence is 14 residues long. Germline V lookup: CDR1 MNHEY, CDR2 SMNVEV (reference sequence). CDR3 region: CASSLSSTSYEQYF. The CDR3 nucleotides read TGTGCCAGCAGTTTATCATCGACTTCCTACGAGCAGTACTTC.

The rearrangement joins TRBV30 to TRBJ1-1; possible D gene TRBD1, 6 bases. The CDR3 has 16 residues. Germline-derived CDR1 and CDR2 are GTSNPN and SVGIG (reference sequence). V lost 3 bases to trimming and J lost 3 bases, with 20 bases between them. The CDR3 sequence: CAWSIYYTGSDTEAFF. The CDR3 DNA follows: TGTGCCTGGAGCATTTATTATACAGGGTCGGACACTGAAGCTTTCTTT.

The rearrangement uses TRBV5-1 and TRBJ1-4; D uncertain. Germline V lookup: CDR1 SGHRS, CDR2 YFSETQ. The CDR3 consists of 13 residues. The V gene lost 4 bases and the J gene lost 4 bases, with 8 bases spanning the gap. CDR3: CASSAGDNEKLFF. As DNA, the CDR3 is TGCGCCAGCAGCGCGGGAGATAATGAAAAACTGTTTTTT.

The CDR3 reads CASSIDRDYTEAFF. CDR3 bases: TGTGCCAGTAGTATAGATCGGGACTACACTGAAGCTTTCTTT. The rearrangement links TRBV19 to TRBJ1-1; D is possibly TRBD1 (5 bases). Germline V gene data show CDR1 as LNHDA and CDR2 as SQIVND (reference sequence). The CDR3 is 14 residues long. Trimming took 0 bases from V and 3 from J, leaving 8 bases between them.

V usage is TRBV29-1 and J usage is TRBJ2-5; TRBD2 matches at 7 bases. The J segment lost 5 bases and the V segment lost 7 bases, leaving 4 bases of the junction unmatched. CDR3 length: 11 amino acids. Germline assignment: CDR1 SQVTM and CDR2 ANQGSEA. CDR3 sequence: CSAGLGETQYF. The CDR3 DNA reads TGCAGCGCTGGACTAGGGGAGACCCAGTACTTC.